One and the same sample provided the 22 T cell receptor beta chains below, sequenced in a study of a mutant IDH1 vaccine in newly diagnosed glioma (dated by TCRdb to about 2021). Their recognized antigens are unknown. Library prep was done by the immunoSEQ multiplex PCR assay. TCRdb holds this immuneACCESS table with in-frame rearrangements only. Some clones are missing; in checked studies, unresolved V genes explain under half, and the rest has no known cause. Counted in this sample were 20,000 to 25,000 clones; around 80% of them appeared once. Approximately 13% of the sample rests with the top ten. What the time point label conveys for this sample: week 23, last vaccination. A 20-mer mutant IDH1 peptide at 300 micrograms in Montanide made up each vaccine dose, which was injected subcutaneously together with topical imiquimod. The sample consisted of PBMCs, taken from a glioma patient whose treatment included an IDH1 peptide vaccine. These receptors were obtained from a man aged 30 to 45 with glioma.

The chain combines TRBV11-3 with TRBJ1-1, with D possibly being TRBD1 (5 bases). Germline loops: CDR1 SGHNT, CDR2 YENEEA. Between the trimmed V and J ends, which lost 3 bases and 5 bases, there was a span of 7 bases. The length of the CDR3 is 12 residues. CDR3 protein: CASSLSGTEAFF. CDR3 nucleotide sequence: TGTGCCAGCAGCTTGTCAGGGACTGAAGCTTTCTTT.

This CDR3 is CASTLARETQYF. Here the CDR3 DNA reads TGTGCCAGCACCCTAGCACGAGAGACCCAGTACTTC. The chain employs TRBV2 and TRBJ2-5; tentatively, D is TRBD2 (5 bases). Trimming took off 7 bases at V and 4 bases at J, with 10 bases between the two ends. The CDR3 has 12 amino acids. Germline V gene lookup returns CDR1 SNHLY and CDR2 FYNNEI.

In its sample, this clone was seen once. The chain links TRBV5-4 to TRBJ2-7, with 8 bases lining up with TRBD1. The junction had 5 bases not matched to a gene; V was cut back by 4 bases and J by 2 bases. The CDR3 totals 14 residues. CDR1 SGHNT and CDR2 YYREEE come from the germline V gene (reference sequence). The CDR3 region has the DNA TGTGCCAGCAGCCGGACAGGGAGGCCCTACGAGCAGTACTTC. Residues: CASSRTGRPYEQYF. The whole variable domain, filled in from reference TRBV5-4 and TRBJ2-7, reads ETGVTQSPTHLIKTRGQQVTLRCSSQSGHNTVSWYQQALGQGPQFIFQYYREEENGRGNFPPRFSGLQFPNYSSELNVNALELDDSALYLCASSRTGRPYEQYFGPGTRLTVT.

The chain combines TRBV6-5 with TRBJ2-3, with unresolved D. The length of the CDR3 is 14 residues. The V and J ends lost 6 bases and 2 bases respectively, with 12 bases between them. The germline gives CDR1 MNHEY, CDR2 SVGAGI. The CDR3 protein is CASSWQGNTDTQYF. DNA for the CDR3: TGTGCCAGCAGCTGGCAAGGAAACACAGATACGCAGTATTTT.

The genes are TRBV4-1 and TRBJ1-2; 7 bases match TRBD1. Germline CDR1 reads MGHRA; CDR2 reads YSYEKL. The CDR3 runs to 17 residues. J lost 2 bases, V lost 0 bases, and 9 bases had no gene match. This chain's CDR3 is CASSQDRGLQGNYGYTF. The CDR3 coding sequence is TGCGCCAGCAGCCAAGATAGGGGTTTACAGGGGAACTATGGCTACACCTTC.

The chain joins TRBV6-1 to TRBJ2-2; D is possibly TRBD2 (6 bases). Trimming took 8 bases from V and 3 from J, leaving 10 bases between them. CDR1 MNHNS and CDR2 SASEGT come from the germline V gene. This CDR3 has 13 residues. CDR3 loop: CASPAGYTGELFF. The DNA for the CDR3 is TGTGCCAGCCCAGCGGGTTACACCGGGGAGCTGTTTTTT.

J is TRBJ2-7 and V is TRBV6-5; 9 bases align to TRBD1. Germline trimming cut 6 bases from V and 3 bases from J; bases unmatched to any gene: 3. CDR1 MNHEY and CDR2 SVGAGI come from the germline V gene. CDR3 length equals 13 residues. CDR3 region: CASRGQGLYEQYF. The CDR3 DNA follows: TGTGCCAGCAGGGGACAGGGTCTCTACGAGCAGTACTTC.

The chain links TRBV5-8 to TRBJ1-3; D ambiguous. This CDR3 contains 15 residues. The germline V gene has CDR1 SGHTS and CDR2 YDEGEE. With 2 bases removed from V and 1 base from J, the gap between germline ends came to 10 bases. The CDR3 bases are TGTGCCAGCAGCTTTGTCCAGCTATCTGGAAACACCATATATTTT. Translation gives CASSFVQLSGNTIYF.

The chain combines TRBV5-1 with TRBJ2-7; 7 nucleotides align to TRBD1. Germline CDR1 reads SGHRS; CDR2 reads YFSETQ. CDR3 size: 18 residues. Trimming cost V 3 bases and J 1 base; bases outside gene matches: 16. The CDR3 sequence is CASSSYHLDRAISYEQYF. DNA of the CDR3: TGCGCCAGCAGCTCTTACCACCTCGACAGGGCTATTTCCTACGAGCAGTACTTC.

In this sample, this clone is medium-sized. J is TRBJ1-5 and V is TRBV30; D not resolved. The CDR3 is made up of 13 amino acids. Trimming cost V 2 bases and J 4 bases, with 9 bases left between them. Germline CDR1 is GTSNPN and CDR2 is SVGIG (reference sequence). The CDR3 region is CAWSQTPNQPQHF. The CDR3 DNA is TGTGCCTGGAGTCAAACACCTAATCAGCCCCAGCATTTT.

CDR3 nucleotide sequence: TGTGCCAGCAGCGTAGATCCGGGGTCAAATGGCTACACCTTC. The encoded protein is CASSVDPGSNGYTF. The rearrangement uses TRBV9 and TRBJ1-2; D not resolved. The CDR3 totals 14 residues. The germline V gene has CDR1 SGDLS and CDR2 YYNGEE. V was trimmed by 0 bases and J by 6 bases, leaving 12 bases between them.

The chain carries TRBV2 and TRBJ2-3; no clear D. Deletions cut 0 bases from V and 5 bases from J, with 3 bases between. The CDR3 is made up of 12 amino acids. The germline V gene encodes CDR1 SNHLY and CDR2 FYNNEI. DNA of the CDR3: TGTGCCAGCAGTGAAGCGCGAGATACGCAGTATTTT. This translates into CASSEARDTQYF. The full variable domain, rest sourced from reference TRBV2 and TRBJ2-3, is EPEVTQTPSHQVTQMGQEVILRCVPISNHLYFYWYRQILGQKVEFLVSFYNNEISEKSEIFDDQFSVERPDGSNFTLKIRSTKLEDSAMYFCASSEARDTQYFGPGTRLTVL.

The J gene is TRBJ1-4, the V gene TRBV28; perhaps TRBD1 as D (5 bases). CDR3 length: 14 residues. Germline V gene data show CDR1 as MDHEN and CDR2 as SYDVKM. V dropped 5 bases and J dropped 4 bases, with 11 bases sitting between them. The CDR3: CASSPGPYNEKLFF. CDR3 DNA: TGTGCCAGCAGTCCGGGACCCTATAATGAAAAACTGTTTTTT.

The chain joins TRBV19 to TRBJ2-1, with D possibly matching TRBD2 (6 bases). V lost 10 bases and J 0 bases, leaving 16 bases between the germline ends. The CDR3 totals 15 residues. Germline V gene lookup returns CDR1 LNHDA and CDR2 SQIVND (reference sequence). The CDR3 is CATTLDGSSYNEQFF. Here the CDR3 DNA reads TGTGCCACCACCCTCGACGGGAGCTCCTACAATGAGCAGTTCTTC.

The chain employs TRBV5-4 and TRBJ2-7; 12 bases agree with TRBD2. The CDR3 totals 14 residues. Germline trimming cut 4 bases from V and 7 bases from J; bases unmatched to any gene: 6. Per the germline V gene, CDR1 is SGHNT and CDR2 is YYREEE (reference sequence). The CDR3 here is CASSPGLAGYEQYF. The CDR3 DNA reads TGTGCCAGCAGCCCGGGACTAGCGGGTTATGAGCAGTACTTC.

About this clone itself: An end of the junction differs from the germline gene, which may be a read error. The V gene is TRBV13, the J gene TRBJ1-1, with D hard to call. Germline-derived CDR1 and CDR2 are PRHDT and FYEKMQ (reference sequence). This CDR3 spans 14 amino acids. The CDR3 coding sequence is TGTGCCAGCAGCTTAGTGTTCGGGAACCCTGAAGCTTTCTTT. It codes for CASSLVFGNPEAFF.

V and J are TRBV12-5 and TRBJ2-1; 10 bases line up with TRBD2. This CDR3 has 15 residues. J gave up 2 bases and V 6 bases, and 4 bases lay outside the gene matches. Germline CDR1 LGHNT, CDR2 FRNRAP. CDR3 region: CASGTGLAAYNEQFF. The CDR3 nucleotides read TGTGCTAGTGGAACCGGACTAGCGGCCTACAATGAGCAGTTCTTC.

This clone is medium-sized in the sample. This sequence joins TRBV5-4 and TRBJ1-5; D is perhaps TRBD1 (5 bases). The germline gives CDR1 SGHNT, CDR2 YYREEE (reference sequence). The CDR3 is 19 residues long. Trimming took 4 bases from V and 2 from J, leaving 25 bases between them. The CDR3 sequence: CASSPGPLQNLGGNQPQHF. CDR3 coding DNA: TGTGCCAGCAGCCCGGGGCCCCTCCAAAACCTCGGGGGCAATCAGCCCCAGCATTTT.

The rearrangement joins TRBV30 to TRBJ2-4; possible D gene TRBD1, 7 bases. The CDR3 is 15 amino acids. Trimming removed 3 bases at V and 1 base at J, with 13 bases between. The V gene's germline CDR1 is GTSNPN and CDR2 SVGIG (reference sequence). The CDR3 DNA reads as TGTGCCTGGAGCGGGGACAGCGGGGCCAAAAACATTCAGTACTTC. Translation gives CAWSGDSGAKNIQYF.

This chain links TRBV13 with TRBJ2-7; the D gene is possibly TRBD1 (5 bases). Germline V gene data show CDR1 as PRHDT and CDR2 as FYEKMQ (reference sequence). The V and J ends lost 5 bases and 2 bases respectively, with 13 bases between them. The CDR3 consists of 14 residues. CDR3 sequence reads: CASSLLRDPYEQYF. For the CDR3, the DNA is TGTGCCAGCAGCCTCCTCAGGGATCCCTACGAGCAGTACTTC.

This clone was found once. The chain has TRBV7-8 and TRBJ2-7; D is perhaps TRBD1 (5 bases). The CDR3 loop spans 15 amino acids. Trimming took 1 base from V and 5 from J, leaving 15 bases between them. Per the germline V gene, CDR1 is SGHVS and CDR2 is FQNEAQ. CDR3 loop: CASSLDPGWVNEQYF. The DNA for the CDR3 is TGTGCCAGCAGCTTAGACCCAGGGTGGGTCAACGAGCAGTACTTC.

This rearrangement joins TRBV6-4 to TRBJ1-1, with D hard to call. Germline lookup yields CDR1 MRHNA and CDR2 SNTAGT. The CDR3 is made up of 14 amino acids. The germline V and J ends were trimmed by 3 bases and 4 bases, with 12 bases remaining between them. The CDR3 DNA sequence: TGTGCCAGCAGTGAATTTGGCAGCGGCACTGAAGCTTTCTTT. It encodes CASSEFGSGTEAFF.